In its sample, the clone carrying this T cell receptor (beta chain) was seen many times. Its antigen is still unknown. This specimen belongs to a study of blood T cells in healthy people across ages. Study outcomes and limitations: Naive T cell percentage by flow cytometry tracked strongly with beta diversity.

Isolation yielded PBMCs, at least 7 million per sample, in every case. The CDR3 has 13 residues. V lost 4 bases and J 12 bases, leaving 19 bases between the germline ends. Germline CDR1 reads SQVTM; CDR2 reads ANQGSEA. Then a second PCR, running roughly 7 to 11 cycles, was carried out with a sample-barcoded 5' primer and a J-beta primer mix. The yield of each sample was at least 2.5 million CDR3-containing paired-end reads. TCRdb independently ran MiXCR on the 5' RACE reads; one entry per CDR3 protein. Of around 1,500,000 distinct CDR3 sequences in the sample, about 30% were seen once. The clonotype originates from a woman aged 25 to 45 in good health. Sequencing was done on a sample of blood. This chain uses TRBV29-1 with TRBJ2-1; perhaps TRBD1 as D (5 bases). Written as DNA, the CDR3 is TGCAGCGTTGCCAGCAGAACCTTTCAGGGGCAGTTCTTC. It translates to CSVASRTFQGQFF.